The rows below give T cell receptor beta chains drawn from one sample of a study of T cell repertoires in cytomegalovirus infection. Their antigens remain unidentified. TCRdb analysed the reads with MiXCR anew, one entry per CDR3 protein. The data hold approximately 770,000 distinct CDR3 sequences, with roughly 29% observed a single time. The source was cultured CD8+ T cells from PBMCs, collected from culture after CMV antigen stimulation. Every receptor here comes from a human donor in good health (CMV status not recorded). Some clones in this sample may be carry-over from other donors' samples. Both conserved end residues are part of each CDR3. D genes are given only for firm matches. Size is omitted from some rows. Given values are once, few, many or a class for expanded clones.

>-|TRBV7-2|many|TRBJ1-1
TGTGCCAGCAGCTTTAGACAGCACCTGAACACTGAAGCTTTCTTT
CASSFRQHLNTEAFF
>TRBD1|TRBV12-3/TRBV12-4|-|TRBJ2-3
TGTGCCAGCAGTTTCGGGACAGGGTCACACAGTTTCGGTCTTTTCATAGCAGATACGCAGTATTTT
CASSFGTGSHSFGLFIADTQYF
>TRBD1|TRBV6-1|-|TRBJ2-2
TGTGCCAGCCGCTCACGGTCTGGACAGGGTTGGACCGGGGAGCTGTTTTTT
CASRSRSGQGWTGELFF
>-|TRBV6-2/TRBV6-3|-|TRBJ2-5
TGTGCCAGCAGTTACTCGGCAGGTCCAGAGACCCAGTACTTC
CASSYSAGPETQYF
>-|TRBV7-3|-|TRBJ1-1
TGTGCCAGCAGCTCCCTTTCAGGGTTGGGCACTGAAGCTTTCTTT
CASSSLSGLGTEAFF
>TRBD1|TRBV6-5|-|TRBJ1-2
TGTGCCAGCAGTTACCGACAACAGGGGGCGTACTATGGCTACACCTTC
CASSYRQQGAYYGYTF
>TRBD2|TRBV9|-|TRBJ2-3
TGTGCCAGCAGCGGCGGGGGGGCAACAGATACGCAGTATTTT
CASSGGGATDTQYF
>-|TRBV10-3|-|TRBJ2-1
TGTGCCATCAGTGAGTCGGAGGGACGGTTCTTC
CAISESEGRFF
>-|TRBV20-1|-|TRBJ1-2
TGCAGTGCTAGTTCGGGACAAGCAAACTATGGCTACACCTTC
CSASSGQANYGYTF
>TRBD1|TRBV2|-|TRBJ1-3
TGTGCCAGCAGGAGGGACAGAACGACTGGAAACACCATATATTTT
CASRRDRTTGNTIYF
>-|TRBV19|few|TRBJ2-1
TGTGCCAGTAGTATTAGAAGGAATGAGCAGTTCTTC
CASSIRRNEQFF
>-|TRBV28|once|TRBJ1-2
TGTGCCAGCAGTTTTTCGCCCGGGGAGGGGCCAACCAACTATGGCTACACCTTC
CASSFSPGEGPTNYGYTF
>-|TRBV20-1|-|TRBJ2-1
TGCAGTGCTGGGTGGGGGAGGAATGAGCAGTTCTTC
CSAGWGRNEQFF
>TRBD1|TRBV28|few|TRBJ1-5
TGTGCCAGCAGTAGGGACAGGCATAGCAATCAGCCCCAGCATTTT
CASSRDRHSNQPQHF
>-|TRBV11-2|-|TRBJ1-4
TGTGCCAGCAGCTTAGGGCCAGTTTATGAAAAACTGTTTTTT
CASSLGPVYEKLFF
>TRBD1|TRBV6-8|-|TRBJ1-2
TGTGCCAGCAGTTACTCAGGGGGCGCGTACTATGGCTACACCTTC
CASSYSGGAYYGYTF
>-|TRBV18|-|TRBJ2-5
TGTGCCAGCTCACCAGAAGCTTTTGAAGAGACCCAGTACTTC
CASSPEAFEETQYF
>-|TRBV6-5|few|TRBJ1-1
TGTGCCAGCAGTTATGAGGTAGGATTGAACACTGAAGCTTTCTTT
CASSYEVGLNTEAFF
>TRBD1|TRBV4-1|few|TRBJ2-1
TGCGCCAGCAGCCCGGGACAGGGGGCCGGCCTTTACAATGAGCAGTTCTTC
CASSPGQGAGLYNEQFF
>-|TRBV2|few|TRBJ2-1
TGTGCCAGCATCCGTGGAGAGGGGAGCTCCTACAATGAGCAGTTCTTC
CASIRGEGSSYNEQFF
>-|TRBV27|-|TRBJ2-7
TGTGCCAGCAGTCCTGACTACGTCTCCTACGAGCAGTACTTC
CASSPDYVSYEQYF
>TRBD2|TRBV19|-|TRBJ2-1
TGTGCCACCGCGGTAGCGGGGGGGCCAAATGAGCAGTTCTTC
CATAVAGGPNEQFF
>TRBD1|TRBV7-9|-|TRBJ2-1
TGTGCCAGCAGCAAGACGGGGACAGGTGCCTACAATGAGCAGTTCTTC
CASSKTGTGAYNEQFF
>-|TRBV11-2|few|TRBJ2-6
TGTGCCAGCAGCTTCATCCCTAAGGGGGCTGGGGCCAACGTCCTGACTTTC
CASSFIPKGAGANVLTF
>-|TRBV19|-|TRBJ2-1
TGTGCCAGTAGTATTGGGTTTCGCGATGAGCAGTTCTTC
CASSIGFRDEQFF
>-|TRBV27|-|TRBJ2-3
TGTGCCAGCAGTTATACTAGCCTCATGGATACGCAGTATTTT
CASSYTSLMDTQYF
>TRBD1|TRBV6-2/TRBV6-3|few|TRBJ1-5
TGTGCCAGCGGCAGCCCTCCGGACAGGGTGATAAAGCAGCCCCAGCATTTT
CASGSPPDRVIKQPQHF
>-|TRBV7-9|-|TRBJ1-2
TGTGCCAGCAGCTTAAACCCCTCGGAGGGCTACACCTTC
CASSLNPSEGYTF
>-|TRBV7-6|few|TRBJ1-5
TGTGCCAGCAGCTTAATGCAGGTCGACTCGCAAAAGAATCAGCCCCAGCATTTT
CASSLMQVDSQKNQPQHF
>-|TRBV19|few|TRBJ1-1
TGTGCCAGCCTCCATGTAAGGGGAGGTGGCATGAACACTGAAGCTTTCTTT
CASLHVRGGGMNTEAFF
>-|TRBV4-1|few|TRBJ1-1
TGCGCCAGCAGCCAAGATGAGGGAACTGAAGCTTTCTTT
CASSQDEGTEAFF
>TRBD2|TRBV9|-|TRBJ2-7
TGTGCCAGCAGCGCGCGGGAGGGAAACGAGCAGTACTTC
CASSAREGNEQYF
>-|TRBV7-2|-|TRBJ2-3
TGTGCCAGCAGCTTAGCCCCCTCAGATACGCAGTATTTT
CASSLAPSDTQYF
>TRBD1|TRBV28|few|TRBJ1-4
TGTGCCAGCAGTCCCCTCCCCGGGACAGGGGAAAAACTGTTTTTT
CASSPLPGTGEKLFF
>TRBD2|TRBV28|-|TRBJ2-2
TGTGCCAGCAGCTTGGTCGGGAGGCCCACCGGGGAGCTGTTTTTT
CASSLVGRPTGELFF
>TRBD1|TRBV10-3|-|TRBJ2-1
TGTGCCATCAGTGAGAAGGACAGGTTGGGGAATGAGCAGTTCTTC
CAISEKDRLGNEQFF
>-|TRBV12-3/TRBV12-4|-|TRBJ1-1
TGTGCCAGCAGGTCCGGTAGTCCATTCGAAGCTTTCTTT
CASRSGSPFEAFF
>TRBD1|TRBV7-3|-|TRBJ2-2
TGTGCCAGCAGCTTAACAGGACAGGGTATGGCCGGGGAGCTGTTTTTT
CASSLTGQGMAGELFF
>-|TRBV6-5|few|TRBJ1-5
TGTGCCAGCAGTTACTCCAAACATAGCAATCAGCCCCAGCATTTT
CASSYSKHSNQPQHF
>-|TRBV27|few|TRBJ1-2
TGTGCCAGCAGTCCAGGGGTAGAGGCTTTTAAATACACCTTC
CASSPGVEAFKYTF
>-|TRBV6-1|-|TRBJ1-2
TGTGCCAGCAGTGACAGGGGTCTAGGGGAGGGGTATGGCTACACCTTC
CASSDRGLGEGYGYTF
>-|TRBV6-5|few|TRBJ2-1
TGTGCCAGCAGTATGGGGCCATCAGGGGAGCAGTTCTTC
CASSMGPSGEQFF
>TRBD2|TRBV7-2|many|TRBJ2-3
TGTGCCAGCAGCTTAGATTGGCTACATGCGGGGGAGCAGAGCACAGATACGCAGTATTTT
CASSLDWLHAGEQSTDTQYF
>-|TRBV6-4|few|TRBJ2-1
TGTGCCACTTCTCAGGGGAATGAGCAGTTCTTC
CATSQGNEQFF
>TRBD2|TRBV5-4|-|TRBJ2-2
TGTGCCTGGGAGCTAGCGGGGGCCAGGGGCGGGGAGCTGTTTTTT
CAWELAGARGGELFF
>TRBD1|TRBV29-1|few|TRBJ2-3
TGCAGCGCTCCCGACCCCCGGGACAGGGCGGCAGATACGCAGTATTTT
CSAPDPRDRAADTQYF
>TRBD1|TRBV14|-|TRBJ2-5
TGTGCCAGCAGCCACTCGGACAGGGGATGGCGAGAGACCCAGTACTTC
CASSHSDRGWRETQYF
>-|TRBV7-2|many|TRBJ1-5
TGTGCCAGCAGCTTCGGGAGTTATAGCAATCAGCCCCAGCATTTT
CASSFGSYSNQPQHF
>-|TRBV7-9|-|TRBJ1-1
TGTGCCAGCAGCTTAGACCGGGTAGGCGGGGCAGACACTGAAGCTTTCTTT
CASSLDRVGGADTEAFF
>TRBD1|TRBV19|few|TRBJ2-5
TGTGCCAGTACCCTGGGACAGGGGACACAAGAGACCCAGTACTTC
CASTLGQGTQETQYF
>-|TRBV7-9|-|TRBJ2-5
TGTGCCAGCATCGATAGAGGGGTGGAAGAGACCCAGTACTTC
CASIDRGVEETQYF
>TRBD1|TRBV25-1|few|TRBJ1-6
TGTGCCAGCAGGCAGGGGGATTCACCCCTCCACTTT
CASRQGDSPLHF